This TCR beta chain was recorded in a study of CD8 T cells in ankylosing spondylitis. V lost 4 bases, J lost 5 bases, and 17 bases stayed unmatched. CDR1 is SGHAT, CDR2 FQNNGV, per germline. The CDR3 length is 18 residues. One entry per CDR3 protein, called by TCRdb with MiXCR from the 5' RACE reads. In the table there are around 150,000 distinct CDR3 sequences, about 18% of which are singletons. Notes on the study in general: In synovial fluid and blood from reactive arthritis, some motif variants were previously reported. A TCR beta motif made of roughly eight highly homologous variants seemed typical of ankylosing spondylitis blood. Significant enrichment of disease-linked clones was reported in matched ankylosing spondylitis synovial fluid.

This clonotype showed up just once. Its antigen is unknown. The clonotype comes from a male donor with ankylosing spondylitis or in good health (not recorded which). The chain combines TRBV11-2 with TRBJ2-1; 7 bases map to TRBD2. The source material was blood, either unsorted or a sorted T cell fraction (not recorded which). The CDR3 is CASSSSPFTGGGNNEQFF. In DNA, the CDR3 is TGTGCCAGCAGCTCGAGTCCGTTCACGGGCGGGGGAAACAATGAGCAGTTCTTC.